This T cell receptor (beta chain) was sequenced for a study of T cell responses to AZD1222 COVID-19 vaccine (dated by TCRdb to 2020 to 2023). Turning to the overall study: Because spike-specific TCR depth and breadth did not differ between the two schedules, AZD1222 recipients who got a second dose at roughly 4 weeks were pooled with those who got a second dose at roughly 12 weeks. A total of about 240 trial participants underwent TCR sequencing, of whom about 210 received two doses of AZD1222 and some 26 received two doses of the MenACWY control vaccine. Trial participants were enrolled by age into 18-55, 56-69 and 70-plus year subgroups, with approximately 150, 30 and 60 TCR-sequenced participants respectively. General study outcomes and caveats: CD4 TCRs associated with the vaccine covered the entire spike protein, and the dominant responses were in regions 160-218 and 743-854. A significant rise in spike-specific TCR breadth and depth was observed after two AZD1222 doses relative to day 0 and relative to MenACWY recipients. No day 14 peak-response samples were available, so repertoires were characterized only after the peak T cell response. Reportedly, almost half of the unique spike-specific TCRs recognized epitopes lying outside the regions that are mutated in the B.1.351 and B.1.1.7 variants. The 56-69-year group was small, and its depth increase did not reach significance, likely because of low power. Conclusions about previously exposed vaccinees are limited, since just six AZD1222 recipients were seropositive for SARS-CoV-2 at baseline. Participants were mostly white British, with more females than males. The authors suggested clonal diversity may have been underestimated.

As concerns this clone: Its antigen is still unknown. It has no much larger one-base neighbor in the sample; base qualities were not kept.

The CDR3 regions of human TCRbeta chains were analyzed by immunosequencing. As for the authors' bioinformatics: Repertoire TCRs were checked for matches against a reference library of SARS-CoV-2-specific TCRs that had been generated using the MIRA antigen-specificity platform. Breadth meant the fraction of unique TCRs that were SARS-CoV-2-associated, whereas depth meant the fraction of total T cells that were SARS-CoV-2-associated. Each spike-specific TCR was assigned to its reactive spike region and to a CD4 or CD8 class using the MIRA data. Log10-transformed breadth and depth values were compared by one-way ANOVA with Sidak's multiple comparisons tests. TCRdb mirrors the immuneACCESS table, restricted to in-frame sequences. Some clones are absent from its copies; in checked studies, under half trace to an unresolved V gene, and the reason for the others is unknown. V and J calls and clone size are those listed in that table; D and trimming were worked out from the DNA. Within this sample are some 200,000 clones, with just over 90% of them counted one time only. About 3.9% of the sample is in the top ten clones.

Looking up the germline V gene yields CDR1 SGHDN and CDR2 FVKESK. Trimming takes 3 bases off V and 4 bases off J; junction bases not matched to a gene: 4. From the cysteine up to the phenylalanine, the CDR3 has a length of 15 residues. The retained sequence is limited to the CDR3, 45 bases, with the frame set at the first base. The time point label, as the study defines it: baseline before first vaccination. Vaccinee samples were obtained from the UK trials COV001 and COV002, which included a single-blind randomized controlled phase 2/3 trial of AZD1222 (ChAdOx1 nCoV-19) in healthy adults. For TCRbeta chain sequencing, PBMC samples from trial participants were taken at day 0 and at day 28 after the second dose.

The sequence links TRBV14 to TRBJ2-1; 9 bases in the middle match TRBD2. The receptor was derived from an adult in good health. Sequencing was performed on peripheral blood, taken on day 0 of AZD1222 vaccination. The CDR3 region: CASSQRLAGYNEQFF. DNA sequence: TGTGCCAGCAGCCAGAGGCTAGCGGGATACAATGAGCAGTTCTTC.